This T cell receptor beta chain was captured by sequencing in a study of blood T cell repertoires in COVID-19. Study-wide context: Acute-phase and convalescent COVID-19 samples originated in the United States, Italy and Spain. Nucleic acid was either cDNA or gDNA, and it came from T cells, B-cell-depleted T cells, or PBMCs.

This CDR3 is built from 15 residues. Trimming stripped 6 bases from V and 0 bases from J, with 12 bases between. Germline CDR1 reads MNHEY; CDR2 reads SVGAGI. Under the authors' procedure: Reference gene primer amplification yielded estimated nucleated cell counts. Profiling relied on immunoSEQ multiplex PCR, and the TCRdb table lists in-frame clones only, not all of them. Clonal size and the V and J genes are those of that table, whereas D and trimming came from the DNA. The sample holds roughly 100,000 clones; roughly 92% are singletons and the top ten take 1.5% to 2.5%. This clone was seen just once. Patients of the Seattle cohort, enrolled during active infection, were followed longitudinally.

The genes are TRBV6-5 and TRBJ1-5; D might be TRBD1 (5 bases). The sample consisted of peripheral blood. The sequence was obtained from a woman in her forties or fifties with COVID-19, enrolled during active disease. CDR3 sequence (DNA): TGTGCCAGCAGACGAACGGGGGATAGCAATCAGCCCCAGCATTTT. Translation gives CASRRTGDSNQPQHF.